These 6 T cell receptor beta chains were all obtained from the same sample, sequenced in a study of multiple sclerosis patients with progressive multifocal leukoencephalopathy. TCRdb keeps only in-frame clones here, not all; method: immunoSEQ multiplex PCR. Seen here are 25,000 to 35,000 clones, 88% observed once, and the top ten hold approximately 1%. Stated time point: before natalizumab initiation. The sample comprised PBMCs. These receptors all come from a human donor with multiple sclerosis.

This chain joins TRBV5-6 and TRBJ1-5; weak D call: TRBD1 (5 bases). The CDR3 length is 15 residues. The germline V gene has CDR1 SGHDT and CDR2 YYEEEE. Trimming left V 4 bases short and J 6 bases short, with 17 bases between. The CDR3: CASSHSWQGGQPQHF. CDR3 in DNA: TGTGCCAGCAGCCACTCGTGGCAGGGAGGTCAGCCCCAGCATTTT.

This rearrangement joins TRBV10-3 to TRBJ2-1, with 10 nucleotides matching TRBD2. This CDR3 spans 14 amino acids. The germline gives CDR1 ENHRY, CDR2 SYGVKD. J gave up 8 bases and V 3 bases, and 4 bases lay outside the gene matches. This CDR3 reads CAISEASGGYEQFF. DNA for the CDR3: TGTGCCATCAGTGAAGCTAGCGGGGGCTATGAGCAGTTCTTC.

This rearrangement joins TRBV15 to TRBJ2-6, with unresolved D. Looked up from germline, CDR1 is LNHNV and CDR2 is YYDKDF (reference sequence). The CDR3 is 14 amino acids. The V end lost 5 bases, the J end lost 4 bases, and 9 bases lay between the germline ends. CDR3 DNA sequence: TGTGCCACCAGCCCTGCGGACGGGGCCAACGTCCTGACTTTC. It specifies CATSPADGANVLTF.

V usage is TRBV18 and J usage is TRBJ1-2; D ambiguous. In germline, CDR1 is KGHSH, CDR2 LQKENI. The CDR3 length is 14 residues. Trimming left V 0 bases short and J 8 bases short, with 13 bases between. CDR3 region: CASSPPMSPWGYTF. CDR3 coding DNA: TGTGCCAGCTCACCACCGATGTCGCCCTGGGGCTACACCTTC.

This chain uses TRBV10-3 with TRBJ2-5; 10 bases match TRBD2. Per germline, CDR1 ENHRY and CDR2 SYGVKD. V lost 0 bases to trimming and J lost 4 bases; unmatched junction nucleotides: 5. This CDR3 spans 16 amino acids. CDR3 nucleotide sequence: TGTGCCATCAGTGAGTCTGGTAGCGGGGGGCTAGAGACCCAGTACTTC. It encodes CAISESGSGGLETQYF.

This chain connects TRBV23-1 to TRBJ1-5; possibly TRBD1 for D (5 bases). TRBV23-1 is recorded as an ORF, its role being uncertain. The CDR3 length is 15 residues. V was pared by 0 bases and J by 9 bases, with 15 bases between. The CDR3 DNA reads TGCGCCAGCAGTCAATCGCAACAGGACTATCGGCCCCAGCATTTT. This translates into CASSQSQQDYRPQHF.